Sequencing of this T cell receptor (beta chain) was carried out in a study of shared clonotypes between healthy human individuals. Whole-study context: Researchers assigned three CD4 naive, three CD4 memory, two CD8 naive and one CD8 memory plate to each donor. Broader study findings: Depth of sequencing was expected to influence donor clonotype sharing.

A word on this clone: Its antigen remains unknown.

It was at deep level that the assay was run. As processed by the authors: For the immunoSEQ data, sequences were junction-only without quality scores, so filtering differed. Sequenced by immunoSEQ multiplex PCR; TCRdb stores in-frame clones only, minus some. The V and J calls and clone size come from that table; D and trimming were worked out from the DNA. The sample yields about 1.5 million clones, roughly 97% seen once. The CDR3 contains 16 residues. J gave up 2 bases and V 5 bases, and 10 bases lay outside the gene matches. The germline CDR1 and CDR2 sequences are MNHEY and SMNVEV (reference sequence).

The sequenced sample consisted of naive CD4+ T cells sorted from blood. Sample subset: CD45RA+ positively selected. The sequence was collected from a young man in good health. The J gene is TRBJ1-2, the V gene TRBV27, with 8 bases that match TRBD1. The CDR3 region is CASSALYRGENYGYTF. CDR3 coding DNA: TGTGCCAGCAGTGCACTATACAGGGGGGAGAACTATGGCTACACCTTC.